This TCR beta chain was captured in a study of human T cells and chemical hapten exposure. Study context: Patients having alopecia areata, totalis or universalis were mostly female.

As regards this clonotype: Its antigen is unidentified.

Overall study findings and caveats: TCRs exceeding 1 in 1000 frequency stayed unchanged with DPC sensitization.

The CDR3 is 15 amino acids. Per the germline V gene, CDR1 is GTSNPN and CDR2 is SVGIG (reference sequence). V trimming: 1 base; J trimming: 3 bases; junction bases outside the gene matches: 4. The time point was: pre-sensitization, week 0. Specified treatment: therapeutic diphenylcyclopropenone sensitization with weekly scalp DPC. TCRdb redid the calling of the RACE reads with MiXCR, one entry per CDR3 protein. The data hold fewer than 70,000 distinct CDR3 sequences, with about 10% observed a single time. This material consisted of whole blood, taken in connection with sensitization to the hapten diphenylcyclopropenone (DPC). The sequence derives from a woman in her forties or fifties with alopecia areata. Some clones in this sample may be carry-over from other donors' samples. The gene calls are TRBV30 and TRBJ1-4; 8 bases fit TRBD1. The CDR3 region is CAWSEGQGPNEKLFF. CDR3 DNA sequence: TGTGCCTGGAGTGAAGGACAGGGTCCTAATGAAAAACTGTTTTTT.